A single sample gave rise to the 19 T cell receptor beta chains below, sequenced in a study of shared clonotypes between healthy human individuals. TCRdb keeps only in-frame clones here, not all; method: immunoSEQ multiplex PCR. The data show about 2.1 million clones, roughly 95% seen once. Naive CD8 populations comprised CD45RO-negative cells positively selected for CCR7, excluding terminally differentiated effector memory CD45RA+ cells. Sequenced input: naive CD8+ T cells from PBMCs. These receptors all come from a man aged 18 to 29 in good health. Some clones in this sample may be carry-over from other donors' samples.

Details on this clone: Other DNA sequences in this specimen translate into the identical CDR3. The chain is built from TRBV25-1 and TRBJ2-7, with no clear D. The germline CDR1 and CDR2 sequences are MGHDK and SYGVNS. This CDR3 is built from 11 residues. Between the trimmed V and J ends, which lost 2 bases and 3 bases, there was a span of 2 bases. The CDR3 loop is CASSEGYEQYF. The DNA of the CDR3 is TGTGCCAGCAGTGAAGGCTACGAGCAGTACTTC.

The chain links TRBV6-4 to TRBJ2-3, with 7 bases identical to TRBD2. The CDR3 sequence is 17 residues long. The junction had 17 bases not matched to a gene; V was cut back by 5 bases and J by 6 bases. Germline CDR1 is MRHNA and CDR2 is SNTAGT. CDR3 residues: CASSPISGSGRLDTQYF. CDR3 sequence (DNA): TGTGCCAGCAGTCCCATTAGCGGGTCGGGGAGATTGGATACGCAGTATTTT.

The V call is TRBV2, the J call TRBJ2-1; D uncertain. CDR3 length equals 16 residues. CDR1 and CDR2 from the germline V gene are SNHLY and FYNNEI. V shed 3 bases and J shed 1 base, with 13 bases lying between them. Here the CDR3 DNA reads TGTGCCAGCAGTGAGGTGGGTCTGCCATCCTACAATGAGCAGTTCTTC. Protein sequence: CASSEVGLPSYNEQFF.

This chain links TRBV6-5 with TRBJ1-2; D gene uncertain. Between the trimmed V and J ends, which lost 1 base and 7 bases, there was a span of 16 bases. This CDR3 comprises 15 residues. The V gene's germline CDR1 is MNHEY and CDR2 SVGAGI. The CDR3 spells CASSYLDTGYSGYTF. As DNA, the CDR3 is TGTGCCAGCAGTTACTTAGACACCGGTTACAGTGGCTACACCTTC.

This clone was found a few times. The CDR3 coding sequence is TGTGCCAGCTATGCACGGGGGAGCAATCAGCCCCAGCATTTT. This codes for CASYARGSNQPQHF. The V call is TRBV6-1, the J call TRBJ1-5, with D tentatively TRBD1 (5 bases). The CDR3 extends over 14 amino acids. V was shortened by 8 bases and J by 1 base, with 12 bases between the two germline ends. The V gene's germline CDR1 is MNHNS and CDR2 SASEGT.

The chain recombines TRBV29-1 with TRBJ2-5; possible D gene TRBD2, 5 bases. Germline V gene data show CDR1 as SQVTM and CDR2 as ANQGSEA. This CDR3 contains 14 residues. Trimming cost V 7 bases and J 5 bases, with 20 bases left between them. CDR3 nucleotides: TGCAGCGCCGTCGAAGTGAGGGTGTGGGAGACCCAGTACTTC. Its protein is CSAVEVRVWETQYF.

J is TRBJ1-2 and V is TRBV27, with 8 bases fitting TRBD1. J gave up 4 bases and V 4 bases, and 8 bases lay outside the gene matches. The length of the CDR3 is 15 residues. Germline CDR1 is MNHEY and CDR2 is SMNVEV (reference sequence). The CDR3 DNA reads as TGTGCCAGCAGTTCCCGGACAGGGATTGTCTATGGCTACACCTTC. Translating gives CASSSRTGIVYGYTF.

The chain combines TRBV6-5 with TRBJ2-3, with D possibly being TRBD2 (7 bases). CDR1 is MNHEY, CDR2 SVGAGI, per germline. This CDR3 contains 15 residues. V lost 6 bases to trimming and J lost 3 bases, with 16 bases between them. The CDR3 DNA is TGTGCCAGCAGCCCAACGGGGAGGGGGACAGATACGCAGTATTTT. It encodes CASSPTGRGTDTQYF.

CDR3 bases: TGTGCCAGCAGCTTAGCCAGGAGAGAGACCCAGTACTTC. Encoded protein: CASSLARRETQYF. The chain is built from TRBV7-9 and TRBJ2-5, with unresolved D. The CDR3 has 13 amino acids. Germline CDR1 is SEHNR and CDR2 is FQNEAQ (reference sequence). The V end lost 0 bases, the J end lost 4 bases, and 6 bases lay between the germline ends.

This clone has a handful of counts. The rearrangement links TRBV27 to TRBJ1-4; TRBD1 matches at 8 bases. Germline V gene sequence: CDR1 MNHEY, CDR2 SMNVEV (reference sequence). Germline trimming cut 2 bases from V and 7 bases from J; bases unmatched to any gene: 3. This CDR3 is 14 amino acids long. DNA for the CDR3: TGTGCCAGCAGTTTAGGGCAGGGGGCTGAAAAACTGTTTTTT. Encoded protein: CASSLGQGAEKLFF.

The V gene is TRBV27, the J gene TRBJ2-5; the match to TRBD2 covers 11 bases. Trimming cost V 4 bases and J 5 bases; bases outside gene matches: 12. This CDR3 has 17 amino acids. The germline V gene encodes CDR1 MNHEY and CDR2 SMNVEV (reference sequence). CDR3 sequence (DNA): TGTGCCAGCAGTTCCCCTTCTAGCGGGAGGCTCCGCGAGACCCAGTACTTC. As protein: CASSSPSSGRLRETQYF.

The table lists this clone with a count of one. V usage is TRBV9 and J usage is TRBJ1-2; 7 bases align to TRBD1. The germline CDR1 and CDR2 sequences are SGDLS and YYNGEE. This CDR3 is 13 amino acids long. J gave up 7 bases and V 3 bases, and 6 bases lay outside the gene matches. The CDR3 DNA reads as TGTGCCAGCAGCGGAAGACCAGGGGGTGGCTACACCTTC. As protein: CASSGRPGGGYTF.

As DNA, the CDR3 is TGTGCCAGCAGCTTAGTGGCTAGCGGGAGGCCCGTGCCTACCACAGATACGCAGTATTTT. It is translated as CASSLVASGRPVPTTDTQYF. The V call is TRBV7-8, the J call TRBJ2-3, with 11 bases matching TRBD2. The CDR3 length is 20 residues. V dropped 1 base and J dropped 2; count of bases not matched to a gene: 14. Germline V lookup: CDR1 SGHVS, CDR2 FQNEAQ.

A remark on this clone: Additional DNA sequences in this sample encode the identical CDR3. This chain uses TRBV7-9 with TRBJ2-7; TRBD1 matches at 9 bases. The CDR3 contains 14 residues. Per the germline V gene, CDR1 is SEHNR and CDR2 is FQNEAQ (reference sequence). J gave up 2 bases and V 4 bases, and 3 bases lay outside the gene matches. The CDR3 DNA reads TGTGCCAGCAGCTCCGGGACAGGGACCTACGAGCAGTACTTC. Protein sequence: CASSSGTGTYEQYF.

The rearrangement joins TRBV5-6 to TRBJ2-1, with 7 bases that match TRBD1. The CDR3 runs 14 residues. J lost 8 bases, V lost 2 bases, and 7 bases had no gene match. Germline-derived CDR1 and CDR2 are SGHDT and YYEEEE. Here the CDR3 DNA reads TGTGCCAGCAGCTTCTTGACAGGGACAGATGAGCAGTTCTTC. This encodes CASSFLTGTDEQFF. Full variable domain (remainder filled in from reference TRBV5-6 and TRBJ2-1): DAGVTQSPTHLIKTRGQQVTLRCSPKSGHDTVSWYQQALGQGPQFIFQYYEEEERQRGNFPDRFSGHQFPNYSSELNVNALLLGDSALYLCASSFLTGTDEQFFGPGTRLTVL.

CDR3 nucleotide sequence: TGCGCCAGCAGCCAAGATCTTTGGTGGCGTGAGACCCAGTACTTC. Its translation: CASSQDLWWRETQYF. The V and J genes are TRBV4-3 and TRBJ2-5; D remains unclear. V was shortened by 0 bases and J by 5 bases, with 13 bases between the two germline ends. CDR3 length: 15 amino acids. Germline V gives CDR1 LGHNA, CDR2 YSLEER.

V and J are TRBV30 and TRBJ1-6; D is perhaps TRBD1 (5 bases). V lost 4 bases and J 9 bases, leaving 13 bases between the germline ends. The CDR3 spans 13 residues. The germline gives CDR1 GTSNPN, CDR2 SVGIG (reference sequence). CDR3 in DNA: TGTGCCTGGACCCCGGGGCCCATTTCACCCCTCCACTTT. It codes for CAWTPGPISPLHF.

The chain couples TRBV9 to TRBJ1-3; no clear D gene. The CDR3 has 16 residues. The V gene lost 4 bases and the J gene lost 0 bases, with 14 bases spanning the gap. Germline V lookup: CDR1 SGDLS, CDR2 YYNGEE. CDR3 nucleotide sequence: TGTGCCAGCAGCCCGATCAGCCTTTTCTCTGGAAACACCATATATTTT. It is translated as CASSPISLFSGNTIYF.

The chain joins TRBV5-6 to TRBJ2-1; a possible D gene is TRBD2 (5 bases). CDR1 and CDR2 (germline): SGHDT, YYEEEE. The CDR3 has 11 amino acids. Deletions cut 5 bases from V and 5 bases from J, with 5 bases between. CDR3 in DNA: TGTGCCAGCAGGGGAGACAATGAGCAGTTCTTC. Translating gives CASRGDNEQFF.